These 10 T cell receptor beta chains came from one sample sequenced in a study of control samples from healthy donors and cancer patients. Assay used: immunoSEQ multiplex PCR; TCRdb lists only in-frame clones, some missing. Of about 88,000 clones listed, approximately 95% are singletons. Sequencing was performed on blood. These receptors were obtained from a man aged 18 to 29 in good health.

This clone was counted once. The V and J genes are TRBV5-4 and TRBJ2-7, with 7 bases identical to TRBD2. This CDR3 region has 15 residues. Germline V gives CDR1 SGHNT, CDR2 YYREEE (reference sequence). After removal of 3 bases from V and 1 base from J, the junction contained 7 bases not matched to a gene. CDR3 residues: CASSYPDGRSYEQYF. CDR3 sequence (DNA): TGTGCCAGCAGCTACCCAGACGGGAGGTCCTACGAGCAGTACTTC.

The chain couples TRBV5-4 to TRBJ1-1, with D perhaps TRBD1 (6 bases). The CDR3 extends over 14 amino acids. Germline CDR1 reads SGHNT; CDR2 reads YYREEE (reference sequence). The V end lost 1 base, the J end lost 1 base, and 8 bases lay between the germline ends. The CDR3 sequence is CASSLTGPNTEAFF. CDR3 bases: TGTGCCAGCAGCTTGACAGGGCCGAACACTGAAGCTTTCTTT.

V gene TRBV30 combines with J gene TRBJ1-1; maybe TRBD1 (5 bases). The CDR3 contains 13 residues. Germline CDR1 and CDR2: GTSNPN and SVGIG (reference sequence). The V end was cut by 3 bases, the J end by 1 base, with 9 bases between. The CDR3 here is CAWRGDGNTEAFF. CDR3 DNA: TGTGCCTGGAGGGGGGACGGGAACACTGAAGCTTTCTTT.

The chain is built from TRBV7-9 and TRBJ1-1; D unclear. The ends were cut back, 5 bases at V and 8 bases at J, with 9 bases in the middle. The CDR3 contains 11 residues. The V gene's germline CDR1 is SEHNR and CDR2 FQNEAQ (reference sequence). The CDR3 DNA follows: TGTGCCAGCAGCGTAGGAATAGAAGCTTTCTTT. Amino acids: CASSVGIEAFF.

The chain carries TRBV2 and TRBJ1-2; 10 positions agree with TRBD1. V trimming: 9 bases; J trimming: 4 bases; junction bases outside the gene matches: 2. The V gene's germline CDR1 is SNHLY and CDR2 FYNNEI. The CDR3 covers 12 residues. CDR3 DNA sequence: TGTGCCAGAAGGACAGGGGGCTATGGCTACACCTTC. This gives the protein CARRTGGYGYTF.

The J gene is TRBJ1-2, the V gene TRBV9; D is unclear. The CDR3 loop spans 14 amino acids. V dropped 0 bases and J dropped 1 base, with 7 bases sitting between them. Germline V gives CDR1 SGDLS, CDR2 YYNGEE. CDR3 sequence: CASSVDLGNYGYTF. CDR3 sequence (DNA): TGTGCCAGCAGCGTAGACTTAGGTAACTATGGCTACACCTTC.

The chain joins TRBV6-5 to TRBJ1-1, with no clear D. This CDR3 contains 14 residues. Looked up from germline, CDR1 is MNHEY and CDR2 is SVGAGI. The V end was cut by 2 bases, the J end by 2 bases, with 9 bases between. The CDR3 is CASSYAGPNTEAFF. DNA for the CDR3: TGTGCCAGCAGTTACGCCGGCCCCAACACTGAAGCTTTCTTT.

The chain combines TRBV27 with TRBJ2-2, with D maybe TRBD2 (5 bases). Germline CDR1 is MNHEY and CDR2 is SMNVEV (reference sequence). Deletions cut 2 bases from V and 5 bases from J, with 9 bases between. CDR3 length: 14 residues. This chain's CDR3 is CASSLSGVTGELFF. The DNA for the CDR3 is TGTGCCAGCAGTTTAAGCGGTGTAACCGGGGAGCTGTTTTTT.

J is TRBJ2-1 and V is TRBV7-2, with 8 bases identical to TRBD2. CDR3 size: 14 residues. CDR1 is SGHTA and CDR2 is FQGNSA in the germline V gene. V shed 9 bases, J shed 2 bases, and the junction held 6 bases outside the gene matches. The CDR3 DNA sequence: TGTGCCAGTCGGGCGGGAGGTACCTACAATGAGCAGTTCTTC. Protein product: CASRAGGTYNEQFF.

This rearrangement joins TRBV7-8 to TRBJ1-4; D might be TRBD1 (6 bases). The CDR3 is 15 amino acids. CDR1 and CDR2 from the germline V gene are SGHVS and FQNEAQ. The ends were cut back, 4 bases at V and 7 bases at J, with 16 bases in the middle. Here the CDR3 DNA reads TGTGCCAGCAGCTCCCTCGGAGCAGGGGCTGAAAAACTGTTTTTT. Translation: CASSSLGAGAEKLFF.